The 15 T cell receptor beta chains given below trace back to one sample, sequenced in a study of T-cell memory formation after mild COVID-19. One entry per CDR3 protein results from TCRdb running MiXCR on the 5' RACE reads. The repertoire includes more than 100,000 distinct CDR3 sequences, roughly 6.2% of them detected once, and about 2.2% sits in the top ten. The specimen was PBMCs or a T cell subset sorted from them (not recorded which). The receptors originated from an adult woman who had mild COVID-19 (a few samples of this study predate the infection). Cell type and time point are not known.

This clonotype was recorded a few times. CDR3 sequence: CASSLQEGTPSHF. In DNA, the CDR3 is TGTGCCAGCAGCTTACAAGAGGGGACGCCTTCGCATTTT. The chain uses TRBV7-9 and TRBJ1-5; a weak D match, TRBD1 (5 bases). The CDR3 totals 13 residues. Trimming took off 2 bases at V and 15 bases at J, with 17 bases between the two ends. The germline CDR1 and CDR2 sequences are SEHNR and FQNEAQ (reference sequence). The full variable domain, rest sourced from reference TRBV7-9 and TRBJ1-5, is DTGVSQNPRHKITKRGQNVTFRCDPISEHNRLYWYRQTLGQGPEFLTYFQNEAQLEKSRLLSDRFSAERPKGSFSTLEIQRTEQGDSAMYLCASSLQEGTPSHFGDGTRLSIL.

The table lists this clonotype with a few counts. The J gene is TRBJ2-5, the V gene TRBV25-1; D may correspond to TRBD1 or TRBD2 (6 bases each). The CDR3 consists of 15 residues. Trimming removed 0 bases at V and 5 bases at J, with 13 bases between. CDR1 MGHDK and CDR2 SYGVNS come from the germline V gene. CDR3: CASSEYRGQEETQYF. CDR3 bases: TGTGCCAGCAGTGAATATCGGGGGCAGGAGGAGACCCAGTACTTC.

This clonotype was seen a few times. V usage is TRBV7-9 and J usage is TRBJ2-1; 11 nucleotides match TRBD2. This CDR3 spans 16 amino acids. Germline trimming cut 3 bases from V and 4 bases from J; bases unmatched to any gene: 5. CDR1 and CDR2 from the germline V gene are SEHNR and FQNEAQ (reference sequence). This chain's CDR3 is CASSFSGGAPYNEQFF. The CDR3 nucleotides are TGTGCCAGCAGCTTTAGCGGGGGGGCCCCTTACAATGAGCAGTTCTTC.

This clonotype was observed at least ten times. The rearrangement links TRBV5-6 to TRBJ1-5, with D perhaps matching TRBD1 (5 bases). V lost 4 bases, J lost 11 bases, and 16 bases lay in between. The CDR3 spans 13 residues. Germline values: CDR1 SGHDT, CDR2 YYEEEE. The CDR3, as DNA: TGTGCCAGCAGCACCCGGGACGGTCTGGCCCAGCATTTT. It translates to CASSTRDGLAQHF.

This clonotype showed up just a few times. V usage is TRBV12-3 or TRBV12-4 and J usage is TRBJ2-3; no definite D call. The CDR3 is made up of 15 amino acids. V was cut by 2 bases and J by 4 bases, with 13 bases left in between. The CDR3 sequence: CASSLFGLRSDTQYF. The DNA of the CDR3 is TGTGCCAGCAGTTTATTTGGGCTCCGGTCAGATACGCAGTATTTT.

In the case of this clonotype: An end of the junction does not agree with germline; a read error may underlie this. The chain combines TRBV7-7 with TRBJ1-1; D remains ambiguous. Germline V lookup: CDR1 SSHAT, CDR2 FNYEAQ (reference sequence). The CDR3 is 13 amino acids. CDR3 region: CASSAELNTEAFF. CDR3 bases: TGTGCTAGCAGCGCAGAATTGAACACTGAAGCTTTCTTT.

CDR3 residues: CASQREFDTGELFF. Written as DNA, the CDR3 is TGTGCCAGCCAGCGGGAGTTCGACACCGGGGAGCTGTTTTTT. This chain uses TRBV7-2 with TRBJ2-2; 8 bases align to TRBD2. This CDR3 spans 14 amino acids. Germline V gives CDR1 SGHTA, CDR2 FQGNSA. V lost 8 bases and J lost 3; bases outside the gene matches: 5.

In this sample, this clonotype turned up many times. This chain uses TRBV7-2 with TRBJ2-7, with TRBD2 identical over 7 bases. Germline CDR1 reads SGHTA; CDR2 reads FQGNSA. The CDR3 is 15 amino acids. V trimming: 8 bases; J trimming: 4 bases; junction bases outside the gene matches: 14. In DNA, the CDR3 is TGTGCCAGCCAAGAGAGAGGTAGCGGGTTATACGAGCAGTACTTC. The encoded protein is CASQERGSGLYEQYF.

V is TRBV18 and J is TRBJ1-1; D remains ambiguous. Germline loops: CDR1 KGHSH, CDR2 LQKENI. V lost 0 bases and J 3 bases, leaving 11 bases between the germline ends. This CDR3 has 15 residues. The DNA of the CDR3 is TGTGCCAGCTCACCACCGGAGGGATCACACACTGAAGCTTTCTTT. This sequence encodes CASSPPEGSHTEAFF.

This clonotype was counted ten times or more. DNA of the CDR3: TGCGCCAGCAGCTCCGCCGGGACGCTCTACAATGAGCAGTTCTTC. Amino acid sequence: CASSSAGTLYNEQFF. V and J are TRBV5-1 and TRBJ2-1; the D call may be TRBD1 or TRBD2 (5 bases each). The CDR3 consists of 15 residues. From germline, CDR1 is SGHRS and CDR2 YFSETQ. Trimming cost V 3 bases and J 3 bases, with 13 bases left between them.

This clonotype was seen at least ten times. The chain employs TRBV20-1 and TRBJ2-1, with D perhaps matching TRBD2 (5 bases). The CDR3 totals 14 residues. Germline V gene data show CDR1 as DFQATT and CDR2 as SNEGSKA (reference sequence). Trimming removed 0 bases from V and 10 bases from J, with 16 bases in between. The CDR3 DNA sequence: TGCAGTGCTAGAGAGTTAGGACCCGAGGGCGAGCAGTTCTTC. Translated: CSARELGPEGEQFF.

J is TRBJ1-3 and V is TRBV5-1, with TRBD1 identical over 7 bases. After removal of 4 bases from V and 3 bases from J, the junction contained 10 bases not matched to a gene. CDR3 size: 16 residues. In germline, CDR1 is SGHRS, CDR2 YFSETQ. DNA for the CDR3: TGCGCCAGCAGCCTCACGCCTGGGACAGATGGAAACACCATATATTTT. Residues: CASSLTPGTDGNTIYF.

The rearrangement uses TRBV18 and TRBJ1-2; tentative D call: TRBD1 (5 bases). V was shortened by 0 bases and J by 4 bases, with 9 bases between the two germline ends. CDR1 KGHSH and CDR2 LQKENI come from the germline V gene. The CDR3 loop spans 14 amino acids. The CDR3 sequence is CASSPPSGSYGYTF. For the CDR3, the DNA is TGTGCCAGCTCACCACCTTCAGGGAGCTATGGCTACACCTTC.

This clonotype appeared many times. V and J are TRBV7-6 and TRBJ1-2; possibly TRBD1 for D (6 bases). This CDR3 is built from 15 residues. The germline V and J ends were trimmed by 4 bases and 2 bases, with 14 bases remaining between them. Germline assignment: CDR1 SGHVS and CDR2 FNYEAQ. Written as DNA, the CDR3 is TGTGCCAGCAGCTCATACAAGGGGGTCAACTATGGCTACACCTTC. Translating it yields CASSSYKGVNYGYTF.

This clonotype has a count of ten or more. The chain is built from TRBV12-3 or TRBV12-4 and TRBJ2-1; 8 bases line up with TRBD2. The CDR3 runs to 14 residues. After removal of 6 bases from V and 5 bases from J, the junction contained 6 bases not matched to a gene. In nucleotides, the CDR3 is TGTGCCAGCAGGTCGGGGGGGGTCCACAATGAGCAGTTCTTC. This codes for CASRSGGVHNEQFF.